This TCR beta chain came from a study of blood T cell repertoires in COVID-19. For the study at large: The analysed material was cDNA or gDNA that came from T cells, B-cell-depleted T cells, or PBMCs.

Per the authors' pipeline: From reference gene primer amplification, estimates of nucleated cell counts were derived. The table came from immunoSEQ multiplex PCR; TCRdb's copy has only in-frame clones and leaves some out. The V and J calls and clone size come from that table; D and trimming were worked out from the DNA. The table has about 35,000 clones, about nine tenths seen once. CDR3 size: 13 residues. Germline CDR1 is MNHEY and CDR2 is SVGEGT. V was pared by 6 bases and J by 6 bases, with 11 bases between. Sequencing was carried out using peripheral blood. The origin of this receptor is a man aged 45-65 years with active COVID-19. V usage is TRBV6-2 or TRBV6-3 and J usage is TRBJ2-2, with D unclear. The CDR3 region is CASSPRFAGELFF. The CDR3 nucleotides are TGTGCCAGCAGCCCCAGATTTGCCGGGGAGCTGTTTTTT.